This TCR beta chain came from a study of tumor and adjacent non-tumor tissue in lung cancer. This sample's RNA came from whole unsorted tissue. Distant lung tissue was collected more than 3 cm away from the tumor edge. This clonotype was counted a few times. A read error is possible here, since a much larger clone lies one base away. A modified ARM-PCR protocol with three rounds of nested PCR amplified TCRbeta. One entry per CDR3 protein results from TCRdb running MiXCR on the multiplex PCR reads. The repertoire has over 35,000 distinct CDR3 sequences, roughly 66% of them found once; the top ten carry about 48%. Trimming removed 5 bases from V and 10 bases from J, with 12 bases in between. The length of the CDR3 is 11 residues. Per germline, CDR1 DFQATT and CDR2 SNEGSKA (reference sequence).

The sequenced material came from distant non-tumor lung tissue. The chain combines TRBV20-1 with TRBJ2-1, with no clear D. The receptor's source is a man in his fifties with non-small cell lung cancer. In DNA, the CDR3 is TGCAGTGCTTCGTCTAGACGGGAGCAGTTCTTC. Encoded protein: CSASSRREQFF.